A single sample gave rise to the 22 T cell receptor beta chains below, sequenced in a study of vaccination effects on CD4 cells after COVID-19. Upon completion of around 9 days in culture, CD4+ T cells were isolated. TCRdb's table, derived via immunoSEQ multiplex PCR, lists solely in-frame clones and lacks some. The sample lists tens of thousands of clones, roughly three quarters seen once, with about 2.1% in the top ten. No antigens are known for them. Sample: CD4+ T cells from PBMCs cultured without peptide, taken before COVID-19 vaccination. All receptors derive from a human donor who received a COVID-19 vaccine.

This clone appeared a few times. The chain has TRBV4-1 and TRBJ1-5; TRBD1 might be the D (5 bases). CDR3 length: 14 amino acids. CDR1 and CDR2 from the germline V gene are MGHRA and YSYEKL. V was shortened by 3 bases and J by 10 bases, with 16 bases between the two germline ends. The DNA of the CDR3 is TGCGCCAGCAGCCAGTCGACAGCGGAAAAACCCCAGCATTTT. It codes for CASSQSTAEKPQHF.

The chain carries TRBV30 and TRBJ2-4; D possibly uses TRBD1 or TRBD2 (6 bases each). V was clipped by 0 bases and J by 4 bases, with 13 bases between them. The CDR3 has 15 amino acids. Germline lookup yields CDR1 GTSNPN and CDR2 SVGIG (reference sequence). This CDR3 is CAWSVGGPVKNIQYF. The CDR3 bases are TGTGCCTGGAGTGTCGGGGGCCCAGTAAAAAACATTCAGTACTTC.

This rearrangement joins TRBV18 to TRBJ1-1; D is uncertain. The germline CDR1 and CDR2 sequences are KGHSH and LQKENI. The CDR3 is 16 residues long. Trimming took 2 bases from V and 0 from J, leaving 13 bases between them. The CDR3 nucleotides are TGTGCCAGCTCACCAACACCCCCTGGGGTGAACACTGAAGCTTTCTTT. Protein: CASSPTPPGVNTEAFF.

The chain couples TRBV6-4 to TRBJ2-3; 9 bases are shared with TRBD2. Trimming removed 0 bases from V and 0 bases from J; junction bases left unmatched: 4. The CDR3 length is 17 residues. The germline V gene has CDR1 MRHNA and CDR2 SNTAGT. The CDR3: CASSDSAGGSSTDTQYF. DNA for the CDR3: TGTGCCAGCAGTGACTCTGCGGGGGGGTCTAGCACAGATACGCAGTATTTT.

V and J are TRBV15 and TRBJ2-5, with unresolved D. The germline V gene encodes CDR1 LNHNV and CDR2 YYDKDF (reference sequence). V lost 0 bases and J 5 bases, leaving 10 bases between the germline ends. The CDR3 runs to 14 residues. Here the CDR3 reads CATSRDRAVETQYF. As DNA, the CDR3 is TGTGCCACCAGCAGAGATAGAGCTGTTGAGACCCAGTACTTC.

This chain links TRBV9 with TRBJ2-3, with D hard to call. The CDR3 length is 15 residues. V lost 4 bases and J lost 4, with 16 bases in between. The germline V gene has CDR1 SGDLS and CDR2 YYNGEE. The CDR3 coding sequence is TGTGCCAGCAGCTCAGACCCAGGTGAGGCAGATACGCAGTATTTT. Protein sequence: CASSSDPGEADTQYF.

V is TRBV29-1 and J is TRBJ2-3, with D unclear. CDR1 is SQVTM, CDR2 ANQGSEA, per germline. This CDR3 contains 12 residues. The ends were cut back, 3 bases at V and 3 bases at J, with 7 bases in the middle. Written as DNA, the CDR3 is TGCAGCGTTGAGTTGATTACAGATACGCAGTATTTT. This sequence encodes CSVELITDTQYF.

The chain recombines TRBV5-6 with TRBJ2-4, with TRBD1 identical over 7 bases. CDR1 SGHDT and CDR2 YYEEEE come from the germline V gene. J gave up 0 bases and V 4 bases, and 10 bases lay outside the gene matches. The CDR3 contains 17 residues. The CDR3 sequence: CASSQIGTDLAKNIQYF. The CDR3 region has the DNA TGTGCCAGCAGCCAGATTGGGACAGACCTAGCCAAAAACATTCAGTACTTC.

The V call is TRBV6-5, the J call TRBJ2-2, with a tentative D call TRBD2 (6 bases). The germline gives CDR1 MNHEY, CDR2 SVGAGI. This CDR3 is 14 amino acids long. V was clipped by 11 bases and J by 4 bases, with 17 bases between them. CDR3 in DNA: TGTGCCTTTCAGGGCGGGGCACTCACCGGGGAGCTGTTTTTT. Amino acids: CAFQGGALTGELFF.

This chain uses TRBV21-1 with TRBJ2-7; TRBD1 was called by the table and not checked on the DNA. TRBV21-1 is a documented pseudogene. This CDR3 contains 17 residues. The CDR3 region has the DNA TGTGCCAGCAGCTACTCAAAACAGGGGGCGATTTCCTACGAGCAGTACGTC. Translation gives CASSYSKQGAISYEQYV.

This clone was counted a few times. The chain is built from TRBV19 and TRBJ2-7; TRBD1 or TRBD2 may be the D gene (5 bases each). This CDR3 has 17 amino acids. The germline gives CDR1 LNHDA, CDR2 SQIVND (reference sequence). V was trimmed by 1 base and J by 5 bases, leaving 21 bases between them. The CDR3 here is CASSIGERWQGFDEQYV. CDR3 nucleotide sequence: TGTGCCAGTAGTATAGGGGAGCGGTGGCAGGGTTTCGACGAGCAGTACGTC.

The rearrangement uses TRBV27 and TRBJ2-1; possibly TRBD1 for D (6 bases). The germline V gene has CDR1 MNHEY and CDR2 SMNVEV (reference sequence). Trimming left V 2 bases short and J 6 bases short, with 11 bases between. The CDR3 sequence is 14 residues long. In nucleotides, the CDR3 is TGTGCCAGCAGTTTAGAGGGGGTAGGCAATGAGCAGTTCTTC. This encodes CASSLEGVGNEQFF.

This chain's CDR3 is CASSPTGTNYGYTF. In nucleotides, the CDR3 is TGTGCCAGCAGTCCGACAGGGACCAACTATGGCTACACCTTC. The rearrangement links TRBV6-5 to TRBJ1-2; 7 bases match TRBD1. V gave up 5 bases and J gave up 2 bases; unmatched junction bases: 5. The CDR3 contains 14 residues. Germline CDR1 reads MNHEY; CDR2 reads SVGAGI.

This sequence joins TRBV12-5 and TRBJ1-1; 7 bases align to TRBD1. V lost 2 bases, J lost 1 base, and 13 bases stayed unmatched. Germline lookup yields CDR1 LGHNT and CDR2 FRNRAP. The CDR3 spans 18 residues. The CDR3 bases are TGTGCTAGTGGTTTGACCCCGGACGGACAGGCGGCGAACACTGAAGCTTTCTTT. The encoded protein is CASGLTPDGQAANTEAFF.

In this sample, this clone turned up a few times. The rearrangement joins TRBV5-1 to TRBJ2-5; 7 bases are a match to TRBD1. The V gene's germline CDR1 is SGHRS and CDR2 YFSETQ. CDR3 length: 14 residues. Trimming removed 5 bases from V and 3 bases from J; junction bases left unmatched: 7. CDR3 in amino acids: CASRPGTAEETQYF. The CDR3 DNA reads as TGCGCCAGCAGACCAGGGACAGCGGAAGAGACCCAGTACTTC.

CDR3 nucleotides: TGTGCCAGCAGCTTGAGGGTGAGGGAGACCCAGTACTTC. Its translation is CASSLRVRETQYF. The rearrangement uses TRBV5-6 and TRBJ2-5; the D is unclear. The germline V gene has CDR1 SGHDT and CDR2 YYEEEE. The CDR3 sequence is 13 residues long. V was shortened by 1 base and J by 5 bases, with 9 bases between the two germline ends.

The chain joins TRBV5-1 to TRBJ2-3; 9 positions agree with TRBD1. Germline loops: CDR1 SGHRS, CDR2 YFSETQ. The CDR3 spans 15 residues. V shed 7 bases and J 3 bases; nucleotides not matched to a gene: 9. The CDR3 here is CASVPGQGSTDTQYF. The DNA of the CDR3 is TGCGCCAGCGTCCCGGGACAGGGATCGACAGATACGCAGTATTTT.

The gene calls are TRBV25-1 and TRBJ2-7, with D uncertain. Germline loops: CDR1 MGHDK, CDR2 SYGVNS. The V end lost 6 bases, the J end lost 7 bases, and 13 bases lay between the germline ends. The CDR3 contains 12 residues. The CDR3 DNA follows: TGTGCCAGCAGCGCCCTTCGGAGTGAGCAGTACGTC. It yields the protein CASSALRSEQYV.

This clone was observed a handful of times. The CDR3 DNA follows: TGCGCCAGCAGCCAAGAAGGGCGCCGTCCAAACTATGGCTACACCTTC. Its translation is CASSQEGRRPNYGYTF. The V gene is TRBV4-1, the J gene TRBJ1-2; D gene uncertain. Germline-derived CDR1 and CDR2 are MGHRA and YSYEKL. The CDR3 loop spans 16 amino acids. Trimming left V 0 bases short and J 2 bases short, with 13 bases between.

The chain employs TRBV24-1 and TRBJ1-2, with 8 bases that match TRBD1. The trim removed 3 bases at V and 7 bases at J, leaving 6 bases unmatched. This CDR3 is built from 14 residues. CDR1 KGHDR and CDR2 SFDVKD come from the germline V gene. Written as DNA, the CDR3 is TGTGCCACCAGTGATCCAGGACAGGGTGGTGGCTACACCTTC. This translates into CATSDPGQGGGYTF.

The gene calls are TRBV6-6 and TRBJ1-1; no firm D call. The germline gives CDR1 MNHNY, CDR2 SVGAGI (reference sequence). The CDR3 extends over 11 amino acids. V lost 4 bases, J lost 3 bases, and 3 bases lay in between. This chain's CDR3 is CASSLDTEAFF. CDR3 DNA sequence: TGTGCCAGCAGTTTGGACACTGAAGCTTTCTTT.

The CDR3 DNA reads as TGTGCCAGCAGGTTAGAGACTGGAAACACCATATATTTT. Protein product: CASRLETGNTIYF. V is TRBV28 and J is TRBJ1-3; D not certain. The germline CDR1 and CDR2 sequences are MDHEN and SYDVKM. V was pared by 6 bases and J by 2 bases, with 8 bases between. The CDR3 covers 13 residues.